A selection of T cell receptor beta chains follows, all from one sample in a study of beta chain features in type 1 diabetes. TCRdb's table, derived via immunoSEQ multiplex PCR, lists solely in-frame clones and lacks some. The sample has 400,000 to 500,000 clones; 14% are singletons. The source material was naive CD4+ T cells from blood. The source is a man under 40 in good health. Each CDR3 is given with its conserved first and last residue. D genes are given only for firm matches.

V,J,D,CDR3
TRBV29-1,TRBJ2-1,NA,CSVVPYNEQFF
TRBV4-3,TRBJ2-3,NA,CASRGGGAQYF
TRBV5-4,TRBJ1-4,TRBD1,CASSRGQGGSINEKLFF
TRBV11-2,TRBJ2-3,NA,CASSLSVDTQYF
TRBV7-8,TRBJ2-5,NA,CASSSRGALRETQYF
TRBV19,TRBJ1-5,TRBD1,CASREIGTGNQPQHF
TRBV13,TRBJ2-3,NA,CASSSLVTTPDTQYF
TRBV4-1,TRBJ2-7,NA,CASSQVSASYEQYF
TRBV5-4,TRBJ2-3,NA,CASSAETSTDTQYF
TRBV30,TRBJ1-1,NA,CAWSPLARQAFF
TRBV13,TRBJ2-1,NA,CATEGKGTPHEQFF
TRBV30,TRBJ2-4,NA,CAWSVNKNIQYF
TRBV4-1,TRBJ1-4,NA,CASSHLTVENEKLFF
TRBV29-1,TRBJ2-5,TRBD1,CSIRDRGRRETQYF
TRBV30,TRBJ2-1,TRBD2,CAFRAGANNEQFF
TRBV7-9,TRBJ2-7,NA,CASSLNEGTYEQYF
TRBV4-2,TRBJ2-2,TRBD1,CASSQGTGTGELFF
TRBV11-2,TRBJ2-7,NA,CASSLMLVVLEASEQYF
TRBV9,TRBJ2-5,NA,CASSVAPLVGKNRQETQYF
TRBV7-2,TRBJ2-5,NA,CASSQGTQYF
TRBV4-3,TRBJ2-5,NA,CASSQNRDWLETQYF
TRBV23-1,TRBJ2-1,NA,CASSQTSSYNEQFF
TRBV2,TRBJ2-2,NA,CASSEGTGELFF
TRBV9,TRBJ1-1,NA,CASSVALHTEAFF